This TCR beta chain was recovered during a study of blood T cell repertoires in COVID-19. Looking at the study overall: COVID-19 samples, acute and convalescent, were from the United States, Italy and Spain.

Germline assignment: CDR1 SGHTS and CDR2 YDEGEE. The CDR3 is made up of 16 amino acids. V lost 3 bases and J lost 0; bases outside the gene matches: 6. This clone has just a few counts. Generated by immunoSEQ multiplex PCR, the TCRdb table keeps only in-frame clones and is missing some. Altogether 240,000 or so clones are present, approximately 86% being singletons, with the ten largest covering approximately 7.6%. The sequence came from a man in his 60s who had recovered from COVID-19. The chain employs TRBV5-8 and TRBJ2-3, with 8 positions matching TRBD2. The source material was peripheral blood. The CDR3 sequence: CASSYGSGESTDTQYF. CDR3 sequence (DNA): TGTGCCAGCAGCTACGGTAGCGGGGAGAGCACAGATACGCAGTATTTT.